This record looks at one T cell receptor (beta chain) sequence and its context. The antigen is unknown. The source of the sample is a study of CD4 T cells in relation to SARS-CoV-2 and coronaviruses. CD4+ T cells from unexposed donors were obtained before the COVID-19 pandemic (2011-2018). After roughly ten days of culture, CD4+ T cells were isolated. The assay was immunoSEQ multiplex PCR, and TCRdb's table has in-frame clones only and misses some. The repertoire consists of about 26,000 clones, with around 80% occurring once and the leading ten covering less than 11%. There are 12 residues in the CDR3. With 5 bases clipped from V and 10 bases from J, the junction kept 6 bases outside the gene matches. Germline loops: CDR1 MNHEY, CDR2 SVGEGT.

The J gene is TRBJ1-1, the V gene TRBV6-2 or TRBV6-3; the match to TRBD1 covers 8 bases. The sequencing sample was made of CD4+ T cells from PBMCs, cultured in vitro. This TCR was sampled from a human donor in good health. The DNA of the CDR3 is TGTGCCAGCAGTCCCAGGGGGCGCGGAGCTTTCTTT. Protein product: CASSPRGRGAFF.